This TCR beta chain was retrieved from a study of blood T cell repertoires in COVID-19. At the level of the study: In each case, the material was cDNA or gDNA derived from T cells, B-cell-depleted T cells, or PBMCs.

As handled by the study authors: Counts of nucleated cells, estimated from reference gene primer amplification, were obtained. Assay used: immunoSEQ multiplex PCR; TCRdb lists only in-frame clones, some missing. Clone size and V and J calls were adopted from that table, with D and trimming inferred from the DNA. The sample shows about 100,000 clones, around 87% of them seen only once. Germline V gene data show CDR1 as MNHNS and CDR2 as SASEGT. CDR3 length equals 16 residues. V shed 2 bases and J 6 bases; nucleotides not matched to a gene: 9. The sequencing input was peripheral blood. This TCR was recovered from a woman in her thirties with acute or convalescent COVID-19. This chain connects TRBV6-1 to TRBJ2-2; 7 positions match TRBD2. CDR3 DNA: TGTGCCAGCAGTGAACGCTATTGGGGAGGGGCCGGGGAGCTGTTTTTT. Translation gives CASSERYWGGAGELFF.